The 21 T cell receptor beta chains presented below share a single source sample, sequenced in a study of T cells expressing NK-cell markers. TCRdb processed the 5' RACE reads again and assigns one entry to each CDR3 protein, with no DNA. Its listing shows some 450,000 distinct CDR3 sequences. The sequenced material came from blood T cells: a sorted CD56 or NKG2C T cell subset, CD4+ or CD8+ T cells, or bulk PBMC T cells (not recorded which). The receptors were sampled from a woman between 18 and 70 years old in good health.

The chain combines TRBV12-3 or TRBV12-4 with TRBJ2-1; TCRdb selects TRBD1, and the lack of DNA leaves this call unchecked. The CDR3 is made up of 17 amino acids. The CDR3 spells CASSFPPTGEGYNEQFF.

The chain's CDR3 is CASSLMGWEQYF. The chain carries TRBV28 and TRBJ2-7. CDR1 is MDHEN, CDR2 SYDVKM, per germline. This CDR3 region has 12 residues.

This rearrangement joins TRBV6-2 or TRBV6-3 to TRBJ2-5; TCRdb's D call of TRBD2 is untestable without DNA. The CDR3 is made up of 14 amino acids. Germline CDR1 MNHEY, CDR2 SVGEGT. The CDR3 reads CASSYSKGLGLRYF.

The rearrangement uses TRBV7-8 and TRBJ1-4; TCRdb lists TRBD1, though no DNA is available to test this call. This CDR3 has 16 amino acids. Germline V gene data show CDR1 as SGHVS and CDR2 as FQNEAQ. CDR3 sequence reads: CASSLAWGATNEKLFF.

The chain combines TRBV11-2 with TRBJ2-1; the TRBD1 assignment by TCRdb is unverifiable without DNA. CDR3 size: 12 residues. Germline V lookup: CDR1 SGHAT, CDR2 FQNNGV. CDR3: CASGGRNNEQFF.

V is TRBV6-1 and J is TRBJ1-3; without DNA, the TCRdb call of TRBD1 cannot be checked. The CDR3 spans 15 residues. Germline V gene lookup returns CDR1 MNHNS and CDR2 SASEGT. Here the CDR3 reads CASTPLNFAGNTIYF.

CDR3 region: CASSLDSSSYEQYF. J is TRBJ2-7 and V is TRBV5-1. Per the germline V gene, CDR1 is SGHRS and CDR2 is YFSETQ. This CDR3 is 14 amino acids long.

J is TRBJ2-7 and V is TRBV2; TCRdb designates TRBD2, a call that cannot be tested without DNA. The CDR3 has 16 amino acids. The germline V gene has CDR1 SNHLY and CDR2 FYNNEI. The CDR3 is CASTPTSGGFTYEQYF.

CDR3 loop: CSARDGNTEAFF. V usage is TRBV20-1 and J usage is TRBJ1-1; the D gene TCRdb calls, TRBD1, cannot be checked with no DNA. CDR3 length: 12 amino acids. Germline V lookup: CDR1 DFQATT, CDR2 SNEGSKA (reference sequence).

The CDR3 sequence: CASSFGGAETDTQYF. The chain combines TRBV5-1 with TRBJ2-3; as DNA is missing, the TRBD1 call by TCRdb cannot be tested. Germline V lookup: CDR1 SGHRS, CDR2 YFSETQ. The CDR3 covers 15 residues.

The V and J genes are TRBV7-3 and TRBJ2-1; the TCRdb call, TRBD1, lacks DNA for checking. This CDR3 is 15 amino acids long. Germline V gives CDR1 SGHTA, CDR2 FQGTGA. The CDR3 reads CASSQSGTGVHEQFF.

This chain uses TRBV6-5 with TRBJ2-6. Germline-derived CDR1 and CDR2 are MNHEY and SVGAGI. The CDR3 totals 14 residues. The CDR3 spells CASSIRSGANVLTF.

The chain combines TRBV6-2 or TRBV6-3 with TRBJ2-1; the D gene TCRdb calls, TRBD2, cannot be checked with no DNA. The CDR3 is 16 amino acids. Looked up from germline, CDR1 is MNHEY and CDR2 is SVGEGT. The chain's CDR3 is CASSYGGSHSYNEQFF.

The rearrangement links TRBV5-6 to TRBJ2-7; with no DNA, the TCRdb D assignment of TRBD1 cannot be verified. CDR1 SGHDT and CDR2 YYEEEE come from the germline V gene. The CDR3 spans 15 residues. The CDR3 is CASSIRGGTFYEQYF.

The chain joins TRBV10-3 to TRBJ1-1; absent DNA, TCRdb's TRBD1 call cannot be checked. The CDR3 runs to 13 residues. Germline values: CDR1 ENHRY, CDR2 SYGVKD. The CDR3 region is CAISETRDGGAFF.

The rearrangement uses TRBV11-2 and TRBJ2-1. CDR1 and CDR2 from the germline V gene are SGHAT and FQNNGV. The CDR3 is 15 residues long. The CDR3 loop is CASSLGLAGVYEQFF. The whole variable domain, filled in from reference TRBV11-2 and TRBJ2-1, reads EAGVAQSPRYKIIEKRQSVAFWCNPISGHATLYWYQQILGQGPKLLIQFQNNGVVDDSQLPKDRFSAERLKGVDSTLKIQPAKLEDSAVYLCASSLGLAGVYEQFFGPGTRLTVL.

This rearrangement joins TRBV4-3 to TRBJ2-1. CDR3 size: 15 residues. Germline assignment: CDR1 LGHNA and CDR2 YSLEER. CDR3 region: CASSQERGTYNEQFF.

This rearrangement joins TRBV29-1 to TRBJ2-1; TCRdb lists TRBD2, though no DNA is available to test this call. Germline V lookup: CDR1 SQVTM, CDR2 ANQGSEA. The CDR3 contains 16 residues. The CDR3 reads CSVDGLWAGGGGEQFF.

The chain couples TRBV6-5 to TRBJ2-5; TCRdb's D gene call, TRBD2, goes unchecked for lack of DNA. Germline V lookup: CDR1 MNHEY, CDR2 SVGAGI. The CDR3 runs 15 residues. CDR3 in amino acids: CASSYSRGTIETQYF.

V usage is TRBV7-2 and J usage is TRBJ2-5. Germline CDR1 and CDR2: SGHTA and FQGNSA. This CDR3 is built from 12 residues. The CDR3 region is CASSISGETQYF.

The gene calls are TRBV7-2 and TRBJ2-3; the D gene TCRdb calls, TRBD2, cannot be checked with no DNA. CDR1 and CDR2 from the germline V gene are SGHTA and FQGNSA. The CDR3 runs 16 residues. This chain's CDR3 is CASSSLGLTSTDTQYF.